This entry lists 20 T cell receptor beta chains sequenced from one sample in a study of beta chain features in type 1 diabetes. Sequenced material consisted of expressed TCRB transcripts (all of the isolated RNA was reverse transcribed). Clones were read by immunoSEQ multiplex PCR, and TCRdb kept only the in-frame ones, dropping some. There are over 500,000 clones in the sample; 15% to 18% occur only once, and around 0.1% lies in the top ten. Sequenced input: naive CD4+ T cells from blood. These receptors all come from a man between 18 and 35 years old in good health.

The chain recombines TRBV7-2 with TRBJ2-4, with D possibly being TRBD2 (6 bases). The germline gives CDR1 SGHTA, CDR2 FQGNSA. Deletions cut 2 bases from V and 0 bases from J, with 14 bases between. The CDR3 has 17 residues. The CDR3 protein is CASSLYGTALAKNIQYF. The DNA for the CDR3 is TGTGCCAGCAGCTTATACGGGACTGCTTTAGCCAAAAACATTCAGTACTTC.

A few counts support this clone. CDR3 nucleotides: TGTGCCAGCAGCTTGGGAGGTTCTGGCACCAAGCCCTATGGCTACACCTTC. It specifies CASSLGGSGTKPYGYTF. V is TRBV5-4 and J is TRBJ1-2; no reliable D call. The CDR3 length is 17 residues. The germline gives CDR1 SGHNT, CDR2 YYREEE (reference sequence). V shed 0 bases and J shed 4 bases, with 19 bases lying between them.

This clone was picked up a small number of times. The chain links TRBV29-1 to TRBJ2-5, with TRBD1 matching 7 bases. The CDR3 spans 13 residues. From germline, CDR1 is SQVTM and CDR2 ANQGSEA. J gave up 5 bases and V 5 bases, and 8 bases lay outside the gene matches. The CDR3 spells CSVKRQGQETQYF. The CDR3 DNA reads TGCAGCGTTAAACGACAGGGACAGGAGACCCAGTACTTC.

The sample holds a few counts of this clone. The chain recombines TRBV29-1 with TRBJ1-6, with a possible D match to TRBD1 (5 bases). This CDR3 is built from 13 residues. The germline V gene has CDR1 SQVTM and CDR2 ANQGSEA. The V gene lost 5 bases and the J gene lost 4 bases, with 9 bases spanning the gap. CDR3 residues: CSVRTNYNSPLHF. CDR3 DNA: TGCAGCGTTCGGACAAATTATAATTCACCCCTCCACTTT.

In its sample, this clone was seen a few times. The V gene is TRBV10-3, the J gene TRBJ1-3; possibly TRBD1 for D (5 bases). CDR1 ENHRY and CDR2 SYGVKD come from the germline V gene. CDR3 size: 14 residues. V lost 6 bases and J lost 2, with 11 bases in between. Written as DNA, the CDR3 is TGTGCCATCAGGTCAGGGTCAACTGGAAACACCATATATTTT. Its translation: CAIRSGSTGNTIYF.

CDR3 amino acids: CASSPFTQGSSGNTIYF. The DNA for the CDR3 is TGTGCCAGCAGCCCTTTTACCCAGGGTTCCTCTGGAAACACCATATATTTT. The chain has TRBV11-2 and TRBJ1-3, with D maybe TRBD1 (5 bases). Germline-derived CDR1 and CDR2 are SGHAT and FQNNGV. The CDR3 is made up of 17 amino acids. V was pared by 5 bases and J by 0 bases, with 17 bases between.

V and J are TRBV7-9 and TRBJ2-5, with D uncertain. The CDR3 runs to 13 residues. Germline CDR1 and CDR2: SEHNR and FQNEAQ (reference sequence). V lost 1 base to trimming and J lost 4 bases, with 7 bases between them. CDR3 bases: TGTGCCAGCAGCTTAGGGGGTGGAGAGACCCAGTACTTC. Amino acid sequence: CASSLGGGETQYF.

This chain connects TRBV2 to TRBJ2-3; 10 nucleotides line up with TRBD2. Germline lookup yields CDR1 SNHLY and CDR2 FYNNEI. CDR3 size: 16 residues. J gave up 3 bases and V 6 bases, and 9 bases lay outside the gene matches. This CDR3 reads CASRDTGLARTDTQYF. CDR3 coding DNA: TGTGCCAGCAGGGACACGGGACTAGCGCGGACAGATACGCAGTATTTT.

This clone was observed a few times. Here the CDR3 reads CAISATGYEQYF. CDR3 DNA: TGTGCCATCAGTGCGACAGGCTACGAGCAGTACTTC. The chain carries TRBV10-3 and TRBJ2-7; perhaps TRBD1 as D (6 bases). CDR1 is ENHRY and CDR2 is SYGVKD in the germline V gene. CDR3 length: 12 amino acids. V lost 4 bases to trimming and J lost 3 bases, with 7 bases between them.

V gene TRBV19 combines with J gene TRBJ2-7; 8 bases match TRBD2. This CDR3 is built from 15 residues. The junction had 9 bases not matched to a gene; V was cut back by 5 bases and J by 3 bases. The V gene's germline CDR1 is LNHDA and CDR2 SQIVND (reference sequence). CDR3: CASSFGMAGGYEQYF. CDR3 bases: TGTGCCAGTAGTTTCGGGATGGCGGGAGGCTACGAGCAGTACTTC.

This chain links TRBV18 with TRBJ2-5, with D possibly TRBD1 on 6 matching bases. Trimming shortened V by 6 bases and J by 4 bases, and 18 bases separated the two germline ends. Germline CDR1 reads KGHSH; CDR2 reads LQKENI. This CDR3 has 15 residues. The CDR3 region is CASSRSSQGLETQYF. For the CDR3, the DNA is TGTGCCAGCTCGCGAAGCTCTCAGGGGCTAGAGACCCAGTACTTC. Drawing the rest from reference TRBV18 and TRBJ2-5, the complete variable domain is NAGVMQNPRHLVRRRGQEARLRCSPMKGHSHVYWYRQLPEEGLKFMVYLQKENIIDESGMPKERFSAEFPKEGPSILRIQQVVRGDSAAYFCASSRSSQGLETQYFGPGTRLLVL.

Only a few counts were recorded for this clone. The gene calls are TRBV18 and TRBJ2-3, with a possible D match to TRBD2 (5 bases). V gave up 2 bases and J gave up 4 bases, with 16 bases separating them. Per germline, CDR1 KGHSH and CDR2 LQKENI. The CDR3 is 16 residues long. CDR3 sequence reads: CASSPGSPRVPDTQYF. CDR3 in DNA: TGTGCCAGCTCACCAGGGAGCCCGAGAGTCCCAGATACGCAGTATTTT.

This clone showed up just a few times. The V and J genes are TRBV4-2 and TRBJ2-1; 14 positions match TRBD2. The CDR3 covers 18 residues. Germline V gene lookup returns CDR1 LGHNA and CDR2 YNFKEQ. V shed 2 bases and J 7 bases; nucleotides not matched to a gene: 10. For the CDR3, the DNA is TGTGCCAGCAGCCAAACGGGACTAGCGGGAGCCCCGGGTAATGAGCAGTTCTTC. It codes for CASSQTGLAGAPGNEQFF.

The rearrangement uses TRBV18 and TRBJ2-1; 9 bases align to TRBD2. The CDR3 extends over 15 amino acids. The ends lost 1 base at V and 7 bases at J; junction bases unmatched: 5. Germline-derived CDR1 and CDR2 are KGHSH and LQKENI. CDR3: CASSPLLAGENEQFF. Here the CDR3 DNA reads TGTGCCAGCTCACCACTTTTAGCGGGAGAAAATGAGCAGTTCTTC.

This clone was seen a handful of times. One end of the junction varies from germline; a read error may be responsible. V gene TRBV5-4 combines with J gene TRBJ1-2, with D maybe TRBD1 (6 bases). Germline V CDR1 and CDR2: SGHNT, YYREEE (reference sequence). The CDR3 extends over 13 amino acids. CDR3: CASSLETWTVGPF. CDR3 nucleotides: TGTGCCAGCAGCTTGGAAACTTGGACAGTCGGCCCCTTC.

This chain uses TRBV11-2 with TRBJ2-1, with no clear D. Germline CDR1 and CDR2: SGHAT and FQNNGV. V dropped 3 bases and J dropped 6 bases, with 15 bases sitting between them. The length of the CDR3 is 15 residues. The CDR3 region is CASSFRSLFINEQFF. The DNA for the CDR3 is TGTGCCAGCAGCTTTAGGTCTCTCTTCATCAATGAGCAGTTCTTC.

The chain uses TRBV2 and TRBJ2-7, with 10 nucleotides matching TRBD1. The V gene end was trimmed by 4 bases and the J gene end by 1 base; junction bases not matched to a gene: 13. Germline lookup yields CDR1 SNHLY and CDR2 FYNNEI. CDR3 size: 18 residues. CDR3 protein: CASSGPRTGGLLSYEQYF. CDR3 in DNA: TGTGCCAGCAGTGGCCCAAGGACAGGGGGGCTCCTTTCCTACGAGCAGTACTTC.

This clone has more than one count but fewer than ten. The chain couples TRBV7-2 to TRBJ2-1, with D hard to call. Germline V lookup: CDR1 SGHTA, CDR2 FQGNSA. The CDR3 covers 13 residues. V gave up 5 bases and J gave up 7 bases, with 12 bases separating them. CDR3 loop: CASSLRRLNEQFF. Written as DNA, the CDR3 is TGTGCCAGCAGCCTTCGGAGATTGAATGAGCAGTTCTTC. Full variable domain (rest looked up from reference TRBV7-2 and TRBJ2-1): GAGVSQSPSNKVTEKGKDVELRCDPISGHTALYWYRQSLGQGLEFLIYFQGNSAPDKSGLPSDRFSAERTGGSVSTLTIQRTQQEDSAVYLCASSLRRLNEQFFGPGTRLTVL.

This clone was detected only a few times. This rearrangement joins TRBV18 to TRBJ1-1; 7 nucleotides line up with TRBD1. Trimming took 5 bases from V and 3 from J; bases not matched to a gene: 6. The length of the CDR3 is 14 residues. Germline CDR1 reads KGHSH; CDR2 reads LQKENI. The CDR3 DNA is TGTGCCAGCTCATCGAGAGGGACAGACACTGAAGCTTTCTTT. This codes for CASSSRGTDTEAFF.

The V and J genes are TRBV10-3 and TRBJ2-6; 10 nucleotides match TRBD2. Germline V gene sequence: CDR1 ENHRY, CDR2 SYGVKD. CDR3 length: 16 amino acids. V shed 7 bases, J shed 2 bases, and the junction held 5 bases outside the gene matches. For the CDR3, the DNA is TGTGCCATCAACCAGCGGGAGGGGGCTGGGGCCAACGTCCTGACTTTC. Protein sequence: CAINQREGAGANVLTF.